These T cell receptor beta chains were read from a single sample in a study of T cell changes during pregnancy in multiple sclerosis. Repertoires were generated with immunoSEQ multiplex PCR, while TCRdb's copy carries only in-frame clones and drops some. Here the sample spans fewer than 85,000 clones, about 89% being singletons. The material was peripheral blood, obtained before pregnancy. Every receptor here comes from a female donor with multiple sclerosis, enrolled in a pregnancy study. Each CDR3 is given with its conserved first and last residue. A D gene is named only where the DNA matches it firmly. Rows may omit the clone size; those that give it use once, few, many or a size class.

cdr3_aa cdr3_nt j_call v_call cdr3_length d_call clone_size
CASSGQGPTNTGELFF TGTGCCAGCAGTGGACAGGGTCCAACGAACACCGGGGAGCTGTTTTTT TRBJ2-2 TRBV2 16 TRBD1 .
CASSRVGQRNEKLFF TGTGCCAGTAGTAGGGTAGGACAGAGAAATGAAAAACTGTTTTTT TRBJ1-4 TRBV19 15 . .
CASQTSSYNEQFF TGCGCCAGCCAGACTAGCTCCTACAATGAGCAGTTCTTC TRBJ2-1 TRBV5-1 13 . .
CATSRDTTGRGYTF TGTGCCACCAGCAGAGATACGACAGGGAGAGGCTACACCTTC TRBJ1-2 TRBV15 14 TRBD1 .
CASSGTGYGQPQHF TGTGCCAGCAGTGGAACAGGGTATGGTCAGCCCCAGCATTTT TRBJ1-5 TRBV6-1 14 . .
CASSETLTGGFGYTF TGTGCCAGCAGTGAAACATTAACAGGGGGCTTTGGCTACACCTTC TRBJ1-2 TRBV6-1 15 TRBD1 once
CASSQSGGQTGYGYTF TGCGCCAGCAGTCAATCAGGGGGACAGACTGGCTATGGCTACACCTTC TRBJ1-2 TRBV23-1 16 TRBD1 .
CASRGRGGSYNEQFF TGTGCCAGCAGGGGGAGGGGGGGCTCCTACAATGAGCAGTTCTTC TRBJ2-1 TRBV7-9 15 . .
CASARDRGNYGYTF TGTGCCAGCGCCCGGGACAGGGGAAACTATGGCTACACCTTC TRBJ1-2 TRBV2 14 TRBD1 .
CASSDMKRGVSTGELFF TGTGCCAGCAGTGATATGAAGCGGGGGGTCTCGACCGGGGAGCTGTTTTTT TRBJ2-2 TRBV25-1 17 TRBD2 few
CASSQDLQRGSTDTQYF TGTGCCAGCAGCCAAGACCTGCAGCGGGGAAGCACAGATACGCAGTATTTT TRBJ2-3 TRBV4-2 17 TRBD2 .
CASTDGESSYNSPLHF TGTGCCAGCACAGACGGAGAGAGCTCCTATAATTCACCCCTCCACTTT TRBJ1-6 TRBV2 16 . .
CASSLDGGAGEYNEQFF TGTGCCAGCAGCCTTGACGGTGGAGCGGGGGAATACAATGAGCAGTTCTTC TRBJ2-1 TRBV7-3 17 TRBD2 .
CASSETGSGLFF TGCGCCAGCAGTGAGACGGGGTCGGGTCTGTTTTTT TRBJ1-4 TRBV10-2 12 . once
CASSRAGVAYEQYF TGCGCCAGCAGTCGTGCGGGGGTTGCCTACGAGCAGTACTTC TRBJ2-7 TRBV10-1 14 TRBD2 .
CATPLPGLAGTGELFF TGTGCCACCCCGCTGCCGGGACTAGCGGGAACCGGGGAGCTGTTTTTT TRBJ2-2 TRBV30 16 TRBD2 .
CSVRALGGSSYNEQFF TGCAGCGTTCGGGCCCTCGGGGGAAGCTCCTACAATGAGCAGTTCTTC TRBJ2-1 TRBV29-1 16 . once
CASSEGDRAYEQYF TGTGCCAGCAGTGAAGGGGACAGGGCGTACGAGCAGTACTTC TRBJ2-7 TRBV2 14 TRBD1 .
CASSYWRTDTQYF TGTGCCAGCAGTTACTGGCGGACAGATACGCAGTATTTT TRBJ2-3 TRBV6-5 13 . once
CASSLVTQAGSPLHF TGTGCCAGCAGCTTGGTAACACAGGCTGGCTCACCCCTCCACTTT TRBJ1-6 TRBV5-6 15 . .
CSVARTGRTEQYF TGCAGCGTTGCCCGGACAGGTCGTACGGAGCAGTACTTC TRBJ2-7 TRBV29-1 13 TRBD1 .
CASSPNAVSADTQYF TGTGCCAGCAGCCCTAACGCGGTTAGCGCAGATACGCAGTATTTT TRBJ2-3 TRBV7-3 15 . .
CAIRESGQAGGYTF TGTGCCATCAGGGAGTCGGGACAGGCCGGGGGCTACACCTTC TRBJ1-2 TRBV10-3 14 TRBD1 .
CASSPRQGAEQYF TGTGCCAGCAGCCCTCGACAGGGCGCCGAGCAGTACTTC TRBJ2-7 TRBV2 13 TRBD1 .
CASSQRQATYEQYF TGCGCCAGCAGCCAAAGACAGGCTACCTACGAGCAGTACTTC TRBJ2-7 TRBV4-1 14 . once
CASSLEGNSGYTF TGTGCCAGCAGCCTGGAGGGCAACTCTGGCTACACCTTC TRBJ1-2 TRBV9 13 . .
CASSPQVNTEAFF TGTGCCAGCAGTCCCCAGGTGAACACTGAAGCTTTCTTT TRBJ1-1 TRBV6-5 13 . .
CASSFDRGGDGYTF TGTGCCAGCAGCTTTGATAGGGGCGGTGATGGCTACACCTTC TRBJ1-2 TRBV7-8 14 . .
CASSSGQTGELFF TGTGCCAGCAGCTCGGGACAGACCGGGGAGCTGTTTTTT TRBJ2-2 TRBV11-2 13 TRBD1 .
CASRTGRGSPSEAFF TGTGCCAGCAGGACAGGGCGGGGATCTCCCTCTGAAGCTTTCTTT TRBJ1-1 TRBV27 15 TRBD1 .
CASSLDGAPSYEQYF TGCGCCAGCAGCTTGGACGGTGCCCCCTCCTACGAGCAGTACTTC TRBJ2-7 TRBV5-1 15 . once
CASSFEETQYF TGCGCCAGCAGCTTCGAAGAGACCCAGTACTTC TRBJ2-5 TRBV5-1 11 . .
CASSRGGGVYEQYF TGTGCCAGCAGTCGCGGAGGGGGGGTCTACGAGCAGTACTTC TRBJ2-7 TRBV27 14 . .
CASSGQGRAGELFF TGTGCCAGCAGTGGACAGGGAAGGGCCGGGGAGCTGTTTTTT TRBJ2-2 TRBV2 14 TRBD1 .
CASSTVGGNTIYF TGTGCCAGCAGCACGGTGGGCGGAAACACCATATATTTT TRBJ1-3 TRBV2 13 . .
CASSPTGGLTEAFF TGTGCCAGCAGCCCGACAGGGGGCCTCACTGAAGCTTTCTTT TRBJ1-1 TRBV7-3 14 TRBD1 .
CASQRAFHTEAFF TGTGCCTCCCAGCGAGCCTTTCACACTGAAGCTTTCTTT TRBJ1-1 TRBV27 13 . .
CASSLIHSSYNEQFF TGCGCCAGCAGCTTAATCCACAGCTCCTACAATGAGCAGTTCTTC TRBJ2-1 TRBV5-1 15 . .
CASSPRGRSYNEQFF TGTGCCAGCAGCCCCAGGGGCCGCTCCTACAATGAGCAGTTCTTC TRBJ2-1 TRBV11-3 15 . once
CASSDGEYTF TGTGCCAGCAGTGACGGGGAGTACACCTTC TRBJ1-2 TRBV2 10 . .
CASSEPGQGARNTIYF TGTGCTAGCAGCGAACCCGGACAGGGGGCTAGAAACACCATATATTTT TRBJ1-3 TRBV7-7 16 TRBD1 .